This T cell receptor (beta chain) originates from a study of beta chain features in type 1 diabetes. The germline V gene has CDR1 SGDLS and CDR2 YYNGEE. Trimming stripped 2 bases from V and 4 bases from J, with 12 bases between. The CDR3 spans 14 residues. Investigators reverse transcribed all isolated RNA, so they sequenced expressed TCRB transcripts. Generated by immunoSEQ multiplex PCR, the TCRdb table keeps only in-frame clones and is missing some. The sample has 400,000 to 550,000 clones, about an eighth seen once. This clone has more than one count but fewer than ten. A CD45RO/CCR7/CD25/CD127/CD95/CD27 panel sorted naive, central memory, regulatory and stem cell-like memory CD4+ cells.

The receptor's source is a woman younger than 35 in good health. The chain has TRBV9 and TRBJ2-5, with D unresolved. Sequences were obtained from naive CD4+ T cells from blood. CDR3 in amino acids: CASSVEGFGETQYF. CDR3 bases: TGTGCCAGCAGCGTGGAAGGGTTTGGAGAGACCCAGTACTTC.